These 25 T cell receptor beta chains were sequenced from one sample in a study of blood T cell repertoires in COVID-19. Data came from immunoSEQ multiplex PCR; TCRdb stores just in-frame clones and leaves some out. Here the sample spans 100,000 or so clones, approximately 92% being singletons. The sample taken for sequencing was peripheral blood. The receptors here all came from a man aged 50-60 years with active COVID-19.

V gene TRBV5-1 combines with J gene TRBJ1-5, with TRBD1 matching over 8 bases. V was pared by 0 bases and J by 6 bases, with 5 bases of the junction left unmatched. In germline, CDR1 is SGHRS, CDR2 YFSETQ. The CDR3 contains 15 residues. As DNA, the CDR3 is TGCGCCAGCAGCTTGGAGGCAGGGGGCGGTCAGCCCCAGCATTTT. Protein product: CASSLEAGGGQPQHF.

This clone was seen just once. The CDR3 reads CASSGQGSGNTIYF. CDR3 nucleotides: TGTGCCAGCAGCGGACAGGGCTCTGGAAACACCATATATTTT. The chain carries TRBV9 and TRBJ1-3; 7 bases match TRBD1. The germline V gene encodes CDR1 SGDLS and CDR2 YYNGEE. The CDR3 length is 14 residues. V shed 3 bases, J shed 0 bases, and the junction held 0 bases outside the gene matches.

The genes are TRBV30 and TRBJ1-1; D is possibly TRBD1 (5 bases). Germline CDR1 reads GTSNPN; CDR2 reads SVGIG (reference sequence). The CDR3 consists of 13 residues. Trimming removed 4 bases at V and 5 bases at J, with 14 bases between. The CDR3 reads CAWKGGEWTEAFF. The CDR3 DNA reads as TGTGCCTGGAAGGGAGGGGAATGGACTGAAGCTTTCTTT.

The CDR3 coding sequence is TGTGCCAGCAGCCAAGAAAGTCCAGGGGGCAGCGAGACCCAGTACTTC. Protein sequence: CASSQESPGGSETQYF. This sequence joins TRBV4-2 and TRBJ2-5; 8 bases fit TRBD1. The germline V gene encodes CDR1 LGHNA and CDR2 YNFKEQ. This CDR3 is built from 16 residues. Germline trimming cut 0 bases from V and 5 bases from J; bases unmatched to any gene: 8.

The chain recombines TRBV11-2 with TRBJ2-3; 10 nucleotides agree with TRBD2. Losses at the gene ends were 3 bases for V and 4 bases for J; bases not matched to a gene: 7. Germline V CDR1 and CDR2: SGHAT, FQNNGV. The CDR3 consists of 16 residues. This chain's CDR3 is CASSLLAGGFSDTQYF. The CDR3 bases are TGTGCCAGCAGCTTGTTAGCGGGAGGCTTTTCAGATACGCAGTATTTT.

J is TRBJ1-5 and V is TRBV23-1, with D possibly TRBD1 on 6 matching bases. Being an ORF, TRBV23-1 has a function that is uncertain. The CDR3 runs 22 residues. The V and J ends lost 2 bases and 0 bases respectively, with 29 bases between them. The chain's CDR3 is CASSQRGGRGLGVLDSNQPQHF. Here the CDR3 DNA reads TGCGCCAGCAGTCAAAGAGGTGGCAGGGGCCTGGGGGTACTTGATAGCAATCAGCCCCAGCATTTT.

The rearrangement joins TRBV5-1 to TRBJ2-7; 7 bases are shared with TRBD2. Germline values: CDR1 SGHRS, CDR2 YFSETQ. V was clipped by 0 bases and J by 5 bases; unmatched bases: 8. The CDR3 extends over 15 amino acids. Here the CDR3 DNA reads TGCGCCAGCAGCTTGGCCGCGCGGGAGCGCGACGAGCAGTACTTC. It specifies CASSLAARERDEQYF.

V and J are TRBV27 and TRBJ2-7; D is perhaps TRBD1 (5 bases). Germline CDR1 reads MNHEY; CDR2 reads SMNVEV (reference sequence). This CDR3 is 14 amino acids long. V was cut by 3 bases and J by 0 bases, with 9 bases left in between. CDR3: CASSLARDSYEQYF. CDR3 sequence (DNA): TGTGCCAGCAGTTTGGCCAGGGACTCCTACGAGCAGTACTTC.

The chain carries TRBV21-1 and TRBJ2-1; the D segment call TRBD2 is taken from the table without a DNA check. TRBV21-1 is a documented pseudogene. The CDR3 runs 18 residues. The CDR3, as DNA: TGTGCCAGCAGCAGGATGAGTAGCGGGAGTAGTTCCTACAATGAGCAGTTCTTC. Amino acid sequence: CASSRMSSGSSSYNEQFF.

V usage is TRBV21-1 and J usage is TRBJ2-1; the listed D gene, TRBD2, was not tested against the DNA. TRBV21-1 represents a pseudogene. CDR3 size: 17 residues. The CDR3 reads CASSKAPPELADNEQFF. DNA for the CDR3: TGTGCCAGCAGCAAAGCCCCCCCGGAACTAGCGGACAATGAGCAGTTCTTC.

This chain connects TRBV5-1 to TRBJ2-1, with 13 nucleotides matching TRBD2. This CDR3 comprises 18 residues. V dropped 3 bases and J dropped 6; count of bases not matched to a gene: 12. Germline CDR1 reads SGHRS; CDR2 reads YFSETQ. The CDR3 is CASSWDREGLAGPNEQFF. CDR3 bases: TGCGCCAGCAGCTGGGACAGGGAGGGACTAGCGGGACCCAATGAGCAGTTCTTC.

The chain joins TRBV6-1 to TRBJ2-1; 10 bases line up with TRBD2. V lost 3 bases and J lost 5; bases outside the gene matches: 4. The length of the CDR3 is 15 residues. Germline CDR1 and CDR2: MNHNS and SASEGT. CDR3 residues: CASSEGLAPNNEQFF. The CDR3 nucleotides are TGTGCCAGCAGTGAGGGACTAGCGCCAAACAATGAGCAGTTCTTC.

This clone was seen only once. This chain joins TRBV4-1 and TRBJ2-1; 8 nucleotides line up with TRBD2. The CDR3 runs to 15 residues. The V gene's germline CDR1 is MGHRA and CDR2 YSYEKL. Trimming removed 4 bases from V and 8 bases from J; junction bases left unmatched: 10. The CDR3 is CASSRPGTSLYEQFF. The CDR3 DNA follows: TGCGCCAGCAGCCGACCCGGGACTAGTCTGTATGAGCAGTTCTTC.

The chain is built from TRBV5-3 and TRBJ1-5, with 7 bases aligning to TRBD1. TRBV5-3 is known as an ORF, though its function is uncertain. The CDR3 spans 14 residues. After removal of 5 bases from V and 3 bases from J, the junction contained 5 bases not matched to a gene. The CDR3 sequence: CARRNRGPNQPQHF. As DNA, the CDR3 is TGTGCCAGAAGGAACAGGGGACCCAATCAGCCCCAGCATTTT.

This clone was observed once. Other DNA sequences in this specimen translate into the identical CDR3. This rearrangement joins TRBV7-2 to TRBJ2-3; 8 bases are shared with TRBD2. Trimming at V came to 4 bases and at J to 0 bases, leaving 3 bases not matched to a gene. Germline V gene lookup returns CDR1 SGHTA and CDR2 FQGNSA. The CDR3 loop spans 15 amino acids. CDR3 in amino acids: CASSSPSGSTDTQYF. The DNA for the CDR3 is TGTGCCAGCAGCTCACCTAGCGGGAGCACAGATACGCAGTATTTT.

The rearrangement links TRBV5-4 to TRBJ2-7; 9 bases are shared with TRBD2. This CDR3 region has 14 residues. With V trimmed by 6 bases and J by 3 bases, 7 bases remained unmatched. Germline CDR1 is SGHNT and CDR2 is YYREEE (reference sequence). CDR3 coding DNA: TGTGCCAGCACCGAAGCGGGAGGCATCTACGAGCAGTACTTC. It codes for CASTEAGGIYEQYF.

This clone was detected once. The chain uses TRBV27 and TRBJ2-7; the match to TRBD1 covers 12 bases. The V gene's germline CDR1 is MNHEY and CDR2 SMNVEV (reference sequence). The CDR3 is made up of 15 amino acids. V was pared by 4 bases and J by 6 bases, with 7 bases of the junction left unmatched. The CDR3 loop reads CASSSPGQGAAEQYF. In DNA form, the CDR3 reads TGTGCCAGCAGTTCGCCGGGACAGGGGGCTGCCGAGCAGTACTTC.

The rearrangement joins TRBV18 to TRBJ2-3; 9 nucleotides match TRBD2. V lost 1 base and J lost 4; bases outside the gene matches: 3. CDR3 size: 15 residues. The germline CDR1 and CDR2 sequences are KGHSH and LQKENI. Here the CDR3 reads CASSPLAGVSDTQYF. The CDR3 DNA follows: TGTGCCAGCTCACCACTAGCGGGAGTATCAGATACGCAGTATTTT.

The V gene is TRBV30, the J gene TRBJ1-1; weak D call: TRBD1 (5 bases). Germline V gene sequence: CDR1 GTSNPN, CDR2 SVGIG (reference sequence). The CDR3 extends over 14 amino acids. V lost 2 bases to trimming and J lost 5 bases, with 15 bases between them. CDR3 in amino acids: CAWSIPQGGTEAFF. The CDR3 region has the DNA TGTGCCTGGAGTATCCCCCAGGGTGGGACTGAAGCTTTCTTT.

This chain connects TRBV3-1 (or the pseudogene TRBV3-2) to TRBJ2-3; D is unresolved. The CDR3 totals 14 residues. The V and J ends lost 4 bases and 3 bases respectively, with 11 bases between them. The germline V gene encodes CDR1 LGHDT and CDR2 YNNKEL (reference sequence). As DNA, the CDR3 is TGTGCCAGCAGCCTCGGCGGCTGGACAGATACGCAGTATTTT. Its protein is CASSLGGWTDTQYF.

V usage is TRBV28 and J usage is TRBJ1-5, with D tentatively TRBD1 (5 bases). This CDR3 contains 13 residues. Trimming left V 8 bases short and J 4 bases short, with 12 bases between. Germline CDR1 and CDR2: MDHEN and SYDVKM. CDR3 sequence: CASRGTTNQPQHF. As DNA, the CDR3 is TGTGCCAGCCGGGGGACTACAAATCAGCCCCAGCATTTT.

The chain combines TRBV19 with TRBJ1-6; unclear D gene. This CDR3 spans 15 amino acids. Germline V gives CDR1 LNHDA, CDR2 SQIVND (reference sequence). Trimming took 10 bases from V and 0 from J, leaving 13 bases between them. The CDR3: CATSTRSSYNSPLHF. CDR3 nucleotides: TGTGCCACTTCGACTCGAAGCTCCTATAATTCACCCCTCCACTTT.

This chain uses TRBV10-2 with TRBJ1-2; TRBD1 matches at 10 bases. The trim removed 3 bases at V and 6 bases at J, leaving 4 bases unmatched. The CDR3 extends over 14 amino acids. Germline CDR1 reads WSHSY; CDR2 reads SAAADI. This CDR3 reads CASSEVGQGHGYTF. DNA of the CDR3: TGCGCCAGCAGTGAAGTGGGACAGGGGCATGGCTACACCTTC.

The V call is TRBV2, the J call TRBJ2-5; D gene uncertain. Germline CDR1 SNHLY, CDR2 FYNNEI. V was shortened by 7 bases and J by 4 bases, with 16 bases between the two germline ends. This CDR3 has 14 amino acids. CDR3 in DNA: TGTGCCAGCAAGGAGTTTTCCAATAGAGAGACCCAGTACTTC. This encodes CASKEFSNRETQYF.

The genes are TRBV6-5 and TRBJ1-3, with D hard to call. CDR3 length equals 15 residues. The V end lost 8 bases, the J end lost 0 bases, and 14 bases lay between the germline ends. Germline V CDR1 and CDR2: MNHEY, SVGAGI. In nucleotides, the CDR3 is TGTGCCAGCTCCCTTGGGCCTGACTCTGGAAACACCATATATTTT. Translation gives CASSLGPDSGNTIYF.